The 20 T cell receptor beta chains in this list originate from one sample, sequenced in a study of blood T cell repertoires in COVID-19. Profiled with immunoSEQ multiplex PCR; TCRdb holds only in-frame clones, not every one. The repertoire includes under 550,000 clones, approximately 90% of them detected once, and 0.8% to 1% sits in the top ten. Sample: peripheral blood. Every receptor here comes from a man aged 18-30 years with COVID-19, enrolled during active disease.

CDR3 DNA sequence: TGTGCCAGCAGCTTGGCGGGGGGGAGTAGTGGGGATACGCAGTATTTT. Amino acids: CASSLAGGSSGDTQYF. This chain uses TRBV5-4 with TRBJ2-3; 8 bases line up with TRBD2. The V gene end was trimmed by 0 bases and the J gene end by 6 bases; junction bases not matched to a gene: 9. Per germline, CDR1 SGHNT and CDR2 YYREEE (reference sequence). This CDR3 comprises 16 residues.

This chain links TRBV23-1 with TRBJ2-7, with a tentative D call TRBD2 (5 bases). TRBV23-1 is annotated as an ORF whose role is uncertain. The CDR3 runs to 14 residues. V gave up 4 bases and J gave up 5 bases, with 15 bases separating them. CDR3 loop: CASSRANGNHEQYF. The CDR3 nucleotides are TGCGCCAGCAGTCGAGCGAACGGGAACCACGAGCAGTACTTC.

The V call is TRBV2, the J call TRBJ2-7; no reliable D call. The CDR3 sequence is 13 residues long. V lost 6 bases and J lost 5, with 14 bases in between. The germline gives CDR1 SNHLY, CDR2 FYNNEI. The CDR3 sequence: CASSASLLDEQYF. In nucleotides, the CDR3 is TGTGCCAGCAGCGCGAGCCTCTTAGACGAGCAGTACTTC.

The gene calls are TRBV9 and TRBJ2-3, with a tentative D call TRBD2 (5 bases). Germline V lookup: CDR1 SGDLS, CDR2 YYNGEE. The V end was cut by 4 bases, the J end by 5 bases, with 8 bases between. The CDR3 runs 12 residues. The DNA for the CDR3 is TGTGCCAGCAGCCCCGAGGGAGATACGCAGTATTTT. Protein sequence: CASSPEGDTQYF.

The CDR3 loop reads CASSIMAGGLNTGELFF. The CDR3, as DNA: TGTGCCAGTAGTATTATGGCGGGAGGGTTGAACACCGGGGAGCTGTTTTTT. The chain combines TRBV19 with TRBJ2-2, with 9 bases matching TRBD2. Germline CDR1 LNHDA, CDR2 SQIVND (reference sequence). The CDR3 loop spans 17 amino acids. The ends lost 3 bases at V and 1 base at J; junction bases unmatched: 6.

The gene calls are TRBV2 and TRBJ2-2; tentative D call: TRBD2 (5 bases). Germline lookup yields CDR1 SNHLY and CDR2 FYNNEI. V lost 4 bases and J lost 2, with 14 bases in between. This CDR3 comprises 16 residues. The CDR3 sequence is CASSVGGAHNTGELFF. The CDR3 DNA reads TGTGCCAGCAGTGTCGGAGGAGCGCATAACACCGGGGAGCTGTTTTTT.

The gene calls are TRBV30 and TRBJ2-7; the D gene is possibly TRBD2 (5 bases). The V end was cut by 8 bases, the J end by 3 bases, with 14 bases between. CDR3 length: 12 amino acids. Germline assignment: CDR1 GTSNPN and CDR2 SVGIG (reference sequence). DNA of the CDR3: TGTGCCAGCAATATAGGAGGCTACGAGCAGTACTTC. It specifies CASNIGGYEQYF.

This clone has just a few counts. The chain links TRBV3-1 (or the pseudogene TRBV3-2) to TRBJ2-7; 11 positions match TRBD1. Germline lookup yields CDR1 LGHDT and CDR2 YNNKEL (reference sequence). V gave up 5 bases and J gave up 3 bases; unmatched junction bases: 6. This CDR3 is built from 15 residues. For the CDR3, the DNA is TGTGCCAGCAGCAAGGACAGGGGGCCCCTCTACGAGCAGTACTTC. It yields the protein CASSKDRGPLYEQYF.

This sequence joins TRBV5-6 and TRBJ2-7; D may be TRBD2 (6 bases). The CDR3 runs 13 residues. Germline CDR1 reads SGHDT; CDR2 reads YYEEEE. V shed 5 bases and J shed 4 bases, with 13 bases lying between them. The CDR3 DNA reads as TGTGCCAGCAGTGGGGCTAGCGTATACGAGCAGTACTTC. It encodes CASSGASVYEQYF.

The chain is built from TRBV20-1 and TRBJ1-2, with TRBD1 as a possible D gene (6 bases). The CDR3 extends over 11 amino acids. Germline lookup yields CDR1 DFQATT and CDR2 SNEGSKA (reference sequence). V lost 6 bases, J lost 7 bases, and 12 bases lay in between. The CDR3 sequence: CSASDRSGYTF. Written as DNA, the CDR3 is TGCAGTGCATCGGACAGAAGTGGCTACACCTTC.

The chain couples TRBV19 to TRBJ2-3, with D maybe TRBD1 (5 bases). The CDR3 sequence is 16 residues long. Looked up from germline, CDR1 is LNHDA and CDR2 is SQIVND (reference sequence). V lost 1 base to trimming and J lost 1 base, with 12 bases between them. Here the CDR3 reads CASSIVARARTDTQYF. The CDR3 DNA reads TGTGCCAGTAGTATAGTGGCCAGGGCCCGCACAGATACGCAGTATTTT.

A word on this clone: Other DNA sequences in the same sample also yield this CDR3. J is TRBJ2-7 and V is TRBV18; D gene uncertain. From germline, CDR1 is KGHSH and CDR2 LQKENI. This CDR3 is 12 amino acids long. The V gene lost 2 bases and the J gene lost 4 bases, with 6 bases spanning the gap. CDR3 DNA sequence: TGTGCCAGCTCACCAGCCGGGTACGAGCAGTACTTC. This sequence encodes CASSPAGYEQYF.

This clone showed up just once. J is TRBJ1-2 and V is TRBV7-6, with D possibly matching TRBD1 (6 bases). The CDR3 covers 17 residues. CDR1 and CDR2 (germline): SGHVS, FNYEAQ. Trimming left V 5 bases short and J 3 bases short, with 22 bases between. The CDR3 nucleotides are TGTGCCAGCAGCCTAAAGCCTAGGACAGATCGCGACTATGGCTACACCTTC. As protein: CASSLKPRTDRDYGYTF.

The rearrangement joins TRBV11-3 to TRBJ2-2, with TRBD1 as a possible D gene (6 bases). Germline CDR1 is SGHNT and CDR2 is YENEEA. The germline V and J ends were trimmed by 0 bases and 2 bases, with 16 bases remaining between them. The CDR3 spans 18 residues. This chain's CDR3 is CASSLDRGRGDNTGELFF. CDR3 DNA: TGTGCCAGCAGCTTAGATCGGGGCAGGGGCGATAACACCGGGGAGCTGTTTTTT.

The chain combines TRBV19 with TRBJ2-6; D unclear. The V end was cut by 4 bases, the J end by 0 bases, with 13 bases between. This CDR3 has 17 amino acids. Germline CDR1 reads LNHDA; CDR2 reads SQIVND (reference sequence). CDR3 protein: CASSNLQRPSGANVLTF. The CDR3 nucleotides are TGTGCCAGTAGTAACCTACAGAGACCCTCTGGGGCCAACGTCCTGACTTTC.

The J gene is TRBJ2-5, the V gene TRBV18, with D maybe TRBD1 (5 bases). This CDR3 has 14 amino acids. Trimming took 0 bases from V and 5 from J, leaving 10 bases between them. Germline assignment: CDR1 KGHSH and CDR2 LQKENI. Here the CDR3 reads CASSPPGHRETQYF. CDR3 DNA: TGTGCCAGCTCACCACCGGGGCATCGTGAGACCCAGTACTTC.

This sequence joins TRBV4-1 and TRBJ1-6; D gene uncertain. Trimming left V 0 bases short and J 6 bases short, with 9 bases between. Germline loops: CDR1 MGHRA, CDR2 YSYEKL. The CDR3 has 15 residues. CDR3 sequence: CASSQDRGSNSPLHF. CDR3 sequence (DNA): TGCGCCAGCAGCCAAGATCGAGGTTCTAATTCACCCCTCCACTTT.

V usage is TRBV2 and J usage is TRBJ1-6; the D is unclear. With 7 bases removed from V and 0 bases from J, the gap between germline ends came to 10 bases. Germline V gene lookup returns CDR1 SNHLY and CDR2 FYNNEI. This CDR3 is 15 amino acids long. The CDR3 DNA reads as TGTGCCAGCATCAGGTTGAGCTCCTATAATTCACCCCTCCACTTT. Translation: CASIRLSSYNSPLHF.

The chain carries TRBV7-7 and TRBJ2-5; weak D call: TRBD2 (6 bases). Germline V gene data show CDR1 as SSHAT and CDR2 as FNYEAQ (reference sequence). Trimming took 4 bases from V and 5 from J, leaving 14 bases between them. There are 14 residues in the CDR3. Written as DNA, the CDR3 is TGTGCCAGCAGCTCCAGGGTCGCGGGGGAGACCCAGTACTTC. This encodes CASSSRVAGETQYF.

The genes are TRBV6-5 and TRBJ2-7; 8 bases align to TRBD1. V lost 6 bases, J lost 2 bases, and 9 bases stayed unmatched. CDR1 and CDR2 from the germline V gene are MNHEY and SVGAGI. CDR3 size: 15 residues. CDR3 residues: CASRAPPDRAYEQYF. The CDR3 nucleotides read TGTGCCAGCAGAGCCCCCCCGGACAGGGCCTACGAGCAGTACTTC.